This T cell receptor beta chain was sequenced for a study of blood T cell repertoires in COVID-19. Overall study: COVID-19 samples collected from the United States, Italy and Spain covered acute and convalescent phases. PBMCs, B-cell-depleted T cells, or T cells provided the cDNA or gDNA that made up the material.

Germline CDR1 reads MGHRA; CDR2 reads YSYEKL. This CDR3 has 15 amino acids. With 5 bases removed from V and 1 base from J, the gap between germline ends came to 11 bases. Original analysis: Reference gene primer amplification gave estimated nucleated cell counts. The protocol was immunoSEQ multiplex PCR, while the TCRdb copy is restricted to in-frame clones and leaves out a portion. V and J calls and clone size are given by that table; D and trimming were obtained from the DNA. The data show roughly 360,000 clones, more than 65% seen once. J is TRBJ2-2 and V is TRBV4-1, with TRBD1 as a possible D gene (7 bases). The TCR was taken from a human donor with acute or convalescent COVID-19. The donor label of this sample is uncertain. Sequencing used peripheral blood. CDR3 amino acids: CASSAGQMNTGELFF. The CDR3 region has the DNA TGCGCCAGCAGCGCGGGACAGATGAACACCGGGGAGCTGTTTTTT.